These T cell receptor beta chains were read from a single sample in a study of cytomegalovirus exposure and HLA in healthy donors. The protocol was immunoSEQ multiplex PCR, while the TCRdb copy is restricted to in-frame clones and leaves out a portion. The sample carries roughly 120,000 clones, 67% recorded once. Sequenced input: PBMCs. Every receptor here comes from a man between 18 and 35 years old in good health and CMV-seropositive. The CDR3 runs from the conserved cysteine through the conserved F or W. A D gene is named only where the DNA matches it firmly. Clone sizes are given selectively: once, few, many, or a class where the clone is expanded.

size: -; V: TRBV5-1; D: TRBD1; J: TRBJ2-3; CDR3: CASSWGTGRTDTQYF; DNA: TGCGCCAGCAGCTGGGGGACAGGGCGGACAGATACGCAGTATTTT
size: few; V: TRBV7-9; D: -; J: TRBJ2-2; CDR3: CASSSFNIGELFF; DNA: TGTGCCAGCAGCTCCTTCAACATCGGGGAGCTGTTTTTT
size: -; V: TRBV29-1; D: TRBD1; J: TRBJ1-1; CDR3: CSVAHRGETEAFF; DNA: TGCAGCGTTGCTCACAGGGGAGAGACTGAAGCTTTCTTT
size: -; V: TRBV5-1; D: -; J: TRBJ1-2; CDR3: CASSLVLGDGYTF; DNA: TGCGCCAGCAGCTTGGTTTTAGGGGATGGCTACACCTTC
size: -; V: TRBV19; D: -; J: TRBJ1-6; CDR3: CASTMTYNSPLHF; DNA: TGTGCCAGTACAATGACATATAATTCACCCCTCCACTTT
size: -; V: TRBV5-1; D: TRBD1; J: TRBJ1-3; CDR3: CASTPLGQTPGNTIYF; DNA: TGCGCCAGCACCCCTTTGGGACAGACCCCTGGAAACACCATATATTTT
size: -; V: TRBV7-9; D: TRBD1; J: TRBJ1-1; CDR3: CASSLQDRADTEAFF; DNA: TGTGCCAGCAGCTTACAGGACAGGGCGGACACTGAAGCTTTCTTT
size: -; V: TRBV19; D: TRBD1; J: TRBJ1-2; CDR3: CASSITRQGAYGYTF; DNA: TGTGCCAGTAGTATAACTCGGCAGGGGGCCTATGGCTACACCTTC
size: -; V: TRBV6-5; D: -; J: TRBJ2-5; CDR3: CASRSGQETQYF; DNA: TGTGCCAGCAGGTCCGGGCAAGAGACCCAGTACTTC
size: -; V: TRBV6-1; D: TRBD1; J: TRBJ1-1; CDR3: CASRRDHRGYTEAFF; DNA: TGTGCCAGCAGACGCGATCACAGGGGATATACTGAAGCTTTCTTT
size: few; V: TRBV6-6; D: -; J: TRBJ1-5; CDR3: CASSYPGNQPQHF; DNA: TGTGCCAGCAGTTACCCCGGGAATCAGCCCCAGCATTTT
size: -; V: TRBV5-6; D: TRBD1; J: TRBJ1-2; CDR3: CASSNGQGAGIYGYTF; DNA: TGTGCCAGCAGTAACGGACAGGGGGCTGGAATCTATGGCTACACCTTC
size: few; V: TRBV10-1; D: TRBD2; J: TRBJ2-4; CDR3: CASSEGAGGVQYF; DNA: TGCGCCAGCAGTGAAGGAGCGGGGGGGGTTCAGTACTTC
size: -; V: TRBV7-2; D: TRBD2; J: TRBJ2-3; CDR3: CASSSARLAGNTDTQYF; DNA: TGTGCCAGCAGCTCCGCCCGACTAGCGGGGAACACAGATACGCAGTATTTT
size: -; V: TRBV23-1; D: -; J: TRBJ1-6; CDR3: CASSLNPGNSPLHF; DNA: TGCGCCAGCAGCCTAAATCCGGGGAATTCACCCCTCCACTTT
size: -; V: TRBV29-1; D: TRBD1; J: TRBJ1-2; CDR3: CSVRTGGSYGYTF; DNA: TGCAGCGTTAGGACAGGGGGCAGCTATGGCTACACCTTC
size: once; V: TRBV4-1; D: -; J: TRBJ1-2; CDR3: CASSQIGVFGGYTF; DNA: TGCGCCAGCAGCCAAATCGGGGTATTCGGTGGCTACACCTTC
size: -; V: TRBV15; D: TRBD2; J: TRBJ2-1; CDR3: CATSRVQRGSYNEQFF; DNA: TGTGCCACCAGCAGAGTCCAGCGGGGGTCGTACAATGAGCAGTTCTTC
size: -; V: TRBV19; D: -; J: TRBJ1-6; CDR3: CASIDRPGNSPLHF; DNA: TGTGCCAGTATCGACAGGCCGGGCAATTCACCCCTCCACTTT
size: -; V: TRBV29-1; D: -; J: TRBJ1-3; CDR3: CSARIPSGNTIYF; DNA: TGCAGCGCGCGTATACCCTCTGGAAACACCATATATTTT
size: few; V: TRBV28; D: TRBD1; J: TRBJ2-7; CDR3: CASSFQGTGSYEQYF; DNA: TGTGCCAGCAGTTTTCAGGGGACAGGCTCCTACGAGCAGTACTTC
size: once; V: TRBV11-2; D: -; J: TRBJ2-7; CDR3: CASSLVSVEQYF; DNA: TGTGCCAGCAGCTTAGTCTCAGTCGAGCAGTACTTC
size: -; V: TRBV28; D: -; J: TRBJ1-5; CDR3: CASRTDRPNQPQHF; DNA: TGTGCCAGCAGAACCGACAGACCCAATCAGCCCCAGCATTTT